A selection of T cell receptor beta chains follows, all from one sample in a study of CD8+ T cells in alopecia areata. Produced via immunoSEQ multiplex PCR; TCRdb's table is partial and in-frame only. The sample carries tens of thousands of clones, 51% recorded once. What was sequenced was NKG2D-high CD8+ T cells sorted from blood. Receptor source: a human donor with alopecia areata. Both conserved end residues are part of each CDR3. Each record gives: D gene, J gene, V gene, clone size, CDR3 protein, CDR3 DNA. D genes are given only for firm matches. Size values are once, few and many counts, or a class for expanded clones, and some rows have none.

D gene: .; J gene: TRBJ2-5; V gene: TRBV7-7; clone size: .; CDR3 protein: CASSLGQVETQYF; CDR3 DNA: TGTGCCAGCAGCTTAGGGCAAGTAGAGACCCAGTACTTC
D gene: .; J gene: TRBJ2-1; V gene: TRBV27; clone size: .; CDR3 protein: CATWGSFSYNEQFF; CDR3 DNA: TGTGCGACTTGGGGGAGTTTCTCCTACAATGAGCAGTTCTTC
D gene: .; J gene: TRBJ2-4; V gene: TRBV9; clone size: .; CDR3 protein: CASSVGGGKNIQYF; CDR3 DNA: TGTGCCAGCAGCGTAGGGGGTGGCAAAAACATTCAGTACTTC
D gene: TRBD2; J gene: TRBJ2-3; V gene: TRBV5-6; clone size: .; CDR3 protein: CASSPGLAYGTDTQYF; CDR3 DNA: TGTGCCAGCAGCCCGGGACTAGCCTACGGCACAGATACGCAGTATTTT
D gene: TRBD2; J gene: TRBJ2-3; V gene: TRBV6-5; clone size: .; CDR3 protein: CASSPGGDTQYF; CDR3 DNA: TGTGCCAGCAGCCCGGGGGGGGATACGCAGTATTTT
D gene: TRBD2; J gene: TRBJ2-5; V gene: TRBV11-2; clone size: few; CDR3 protein: CASSFLTSGGTETQYF; CDR3 DNA: TGTGCCAGCAGCTTTCTGACTAGCGGGGGGACAGAGACCCAGTACTTC
D gene: TRBD1; J gene: TRBJ2-1; V gene: TRBV27; clone size: .; CDR3 protein: CASSLVQGANEQFF; CDR3 DNA: TGTGCCAGCAGTTTAGTACAGGGGGCGAATGAGCAGTTCTTC
D gene: TRBD2; J gene: TRBJ2-7; V gene: TRBV27; clone size: .; CDR3 protein: CASSFTSGTYEQYF; CDR3 DNA: TGTGCCAGCAGTTTCACTAGCGGGACCTACGAGCAGTACTTC
D gene: .; J gene: TRBJ2-3; V gene: TRBV28; clone size: .; CDR3 protein: CASSGGSDTQYF; CDR3 DNA: TGTGCCAGCAGCGGGGGCTCAGATACGCAGTATTTT
D gene: TRBD2; J gene: TRBJ2-1; V gene: TRBV19; clone size: .; CDR3 protein: CASSTGGPYNEQFF; CDR3 DNA: TGTGCCAGTAGTACGGGGGGACCCTACAATGAGCAGTTCTTC
D gene: TRBD1; J gene: TRBJ2-5; V gene: TRBV27; clone size: few; CDR3 protein: CASSTGTAQETQYF; CDR3 DNA: TGTGCCAGCAGTACAGGGACAGCCCAAGAGACCCAGTACTTC
D gene: .; J gene: TRBJ2-2; V gene: TRBV2; clone size: few; CDR3 protein: CASSTLMAGNTGELFF; CDR3 DNA: TGTGCCAGCAGTACCCTCATGGCAGGGAACACCGGGGAGCTGTTTTTT
D gene: .; J gene: TRBJ2-4; V gene: TRBV9; clone size: .; CDR3 protein: CASSPSGYHIQYF; CDR3 DNA: TGTGCCAGCAGCCCGTCAGGGTACCACATTCAGTACTTC
D gene: .; J gene: TRBJ2-7; V gene: TRBV29-1; clone size: few; CDR3 protein: CSVARGRRRAGFRDPYEQYF; CDR3 DNA: TGCAGCGTCGCCCGTGGTAGGCGCAGGGCAGGCTTCAGGGACCCCTACGAGCAGTACTTC
D gene: TRBD1; J gene: TRBJ2-7; V gene: TRBV13; clone size: .; CDR3 protein: CASSFSGTGYEQYF; CDR3 DNA: TGTGCCAGCAGCTTCTCCGGGACAGGATACGAGCAGTACTTC
D gene: .; J gene: TRBJ1-4; V gene: TRBV23-1; clone size: medium-sized; CDR3 protein: CASSQSWQGREKLFF; CDR3 DNA: TGCGCCAGCAGTCAATCTTGGCAGGGGCGTGAAAAACTGTTTTTT
D gene: .; J gene: TRBJ2-1; V gene: TRBV13; clone size: few; CDR3 protein: CASRQGTGEQFF; CDR3 DNA: TGTGCCAGCCGGCAGGGGACGGGTGAGCAGTTCTTC
D gene: TRBD2; J gene: TRBJ2-7; V gene: TRBV4-3; clone size: .; CDR3 protein: CASSPGTSGNYEQYF; CDR3 DNA: TGCGCCAGCAGCCCCGGGACTAGCGGGAACTACGAGCAGTACTTC
D gene: .; J gene: TRBJ1-1; V gene: TRBV9; clone size: .; CDR3 protein: CASSPSGIAEAFF; CDR3 DNA: TGTGCCAGCAGCCCTTCGGGGATCGCTGAAGCTTTCTTT
D gene: .; J gene: TRBJ2-7; V gene: TRBV30; clone size: few; CDR3 protein: CAWSLDSSYEQYF; CDR3 DNA: TGTGCCTGGAGTCTGGACAGCTCCTACGAGCAGTACTTC
D gene: .; J gene: TRBJ2-2; V gene: TRBV29-1; clone size: few; CDR3 protein: CSVEGVNTGELFF; CDR3 DNA: TGCAGCGTTGAAGGGGTCAACACCGGGGAGCTGTTTTTT
D gene: .; J gene: TRBJ1-2; V gene: TRBV14; clone size: .; CDR3 protein: CASSRYGYTF; CDR3 DNA: TGTGCCAGCAGCCGGTATGGCTACACCTTC
D gene: .; J gene: TRBJ2-6; V gene: TRBV7-6; clone size: .; CDR3 protein: CASSLAGTNPSGANVLTF; CDR3 DNA: TGTGCCAGCAGCTTAGCCGGGACCAACCCCTCTGGGGCCAACGTCCTGACTTTC
D gene: .; J gene: TRBJ2-3; V gene: TRBV29-1; clone size: .; CDR3 protein: CSVESGASAQDTQYF; CDR3 DNA: TGCAGCGTTGAAAGTGGGGCAAGTGCACAGGATACGCAGTATTTT
D gene: TRBD1; J gene: TRBJ1-1; V gene: TRBV2; clone size: .; CDR3 protein: CASRRGPYTEAFF; CDR3 DNA: TGTGCCAGCAGAAGGGGGCCGTACACTGAAGCTTTCTTT
D gene: TRBD1; J gene: TRBJ2-1; V gene: TRBV5-6; clone size: .; CDR3 protein: CASSMGTGLTSEQFF; CDR3 DNA: TGTGCCAGCAGCATGGGGACAGGTTTAACGTCTGAGCAGTTCTTC
D gene: .; J gene: TRBJ2-7; V gene: TRBV5-1; clone size: .; CDR3 protein: CASSLDQGTYEQYF; CDR3 DNA: TGCGCCAGCAGCTTGGACCAGGGAACCTACGAGCAGTACTTC
D gene: TRBD1; J gene: TRBJ1-6; V gene: TRBV29-1; clone size: .; CDR3 protein: CSVDGFGQGGSPLHF; CDR3 DNA: TGCAGCGTTGATGGCTTTGGACAGGGAGGGTCACCCCTCCACTTT
D gene: TRBD2; J gene: TRBJ2-7; V gene: TRBV29-1; clone size: .; CDR3 protein: CSVGTSGRIPEQYF; CDR3 DNA: TGCAGCGTTGGGACTAGCGGGAGAATCCCCGAGCAGTACTTC
D gene: TRBD2; J gene: TRBJ2-2; V gene: TRBV25-1; clone size: once; CDR3 protein: CASSALAGPNTGELFF; CDR3 DNA: TGTGCCAGCAGTGCCCTAGCGGGGCCGAACACCGGGGAGCTGTTTTTT
D gene: TRBD2; J gene: TRBJ2-7; V gene: TRBV5-4; clone size: .; CDR3 protein: CASSPRQAGGNYEQYF; CDR3 DNA: TGTGCCAGCAGCCCCCGACAGGCGGGGGGTAACTACGAGCAGTACTTC
D gene: .; J gene: TRBJ1-1; V gene: TRBV14; clone size: few; CDR3 protein: CASSQDPRTEAFF; CDR3 DNA: TGTGCCAGCAGCCAAGATCCCAGGACTGAAGCTTTCTTT
D gene: TRBD2; J gene: TRBJ2-1; V gene: TRBV10-3; clone size: few; CDR3 protein: CAISGNEREFRDNEQFF; CDR3 DNA: TGTGCCATCAGTGGTAACGAGCGGGAGTTTAGGGACAATGAGCAGTTCTTC
D gene: .; J gene: TRBJ1-1; V gene: TRBV27; clone size: .; CDR3 protein: CASGGGSSGEAFF; CDR3 DNA: TGTGCCAGCGGGGGGGGTAGCTCGGGTGAAGCTTTCTTT
D gene: .; J gene: TRBJ2-7; V gene: TRBV23-1; clone size: .; CDR3 protein: CASSQGSWYEQYF; CDR3 DNA: TGCGCCAGCAGTCAGGGCTCCTGGTACGAGCAGTACTTC
D gene: .; J gene: TRBJ2-5; V gene: TRBV30; clone size: .; CDR3 protein: CAWSGAEDWGETQYF; CDR3 DNA: TGTGCCTGGAGTGGGGCAGAGGACTGGGGAGAGACCCAGTACTTC
D gene: .; J gene: TRBJ1-5; V gene: TRBV27; clone size: .; CDR3 protein: CASSPRGGAQPQHF; CDR3 DNA: TGTGCCAGCAGCCCGAGGGGGGGCGCACAGCCCCAGCATTTT
D gene: .; J gene: TRBJ2-1; V gene: TRBV27; clone size: few; CDR3 protein: CASSLLFTSGEQFF; CDR3 DNA: TGTGCCAGCAGTTTACTCTTTACTTCTGGTGAGCAGTTCTTC
D gene: .; J gene: TRBJ2-7; V gene: TRBV7-9; clone size: few; CDR3 protein: CASSFPTVPSYEQYF; CDR3 DNA: TGTGCCAGCAGCTTTCCGACAGTCCCCTCCTACGAGCAGTACTTC
D gene: TRBD2; J gene: TRBJ2-5; V gene: TRBV2; clone size: few; CDR3 protein: CASSPGGAETQYF; CDR3 DNA: TGTGCCAGCAGCCCCGGGGGGGCCGAGACCCAGTACTTC